This TCR beta chain was recovered during a study of T cell repertoires in cytomegalovirus infection. Turning to the study itself: Well-studied HLA-B-restricted CMV epitopes were used in the study alongside recently identified HLA-C-restricted ones. Public TCR beta signatures indicated both CMV infection and matching HLA type.

Comments on this clonotype: Its specificity is unknown.

TCRdb re-derived calls from the reads in MiXCR, one entry per CDR3 protein. The top ten hold around 44% of the sample, which has hundreds of thousands of distinct CDR3 sequences, approximately 42% seen once. This CDR3 contains 17 residues. Unmatched junction bases numbered 7, after V lost 6 bases and J lost 0 bases. In germline, CDR1 is MNHEY, CDR2 SMNVEV (reference sequence). The receptor's source is a human donor in good health (CMV status not recorded). Some clones in this sample may be carry-over from other donors' samples. J is TRBJ2-1 and V is TRBV27, with TRBD2 identical over 11 bases. Sequenced here: cultured PBMCs, sampled from culture after CMV antigen stimulation. The CDR3 nucleotides read TGTGCCAGCAGGGGGACTAGCGGTTATAGCTCCTACAATGAGCAGTTCTTC. It yields the protein CASRGTSGYSSYNEQFF.